Included here is one T cell receptor (beta chain) sequence, with context. Trimming removed 2 bases at V and 6 bases at J, with 11 bases between. Germline V CDR1 and CDR2: MDHEN, SYDVKM. CDR3 length: 14 amino acids. TCRdb keeps only in-frame clones here, not all; method: immunoSEQ multiplex PCR. The table has roughly 83,000 clones, 86% seen once. This sample stems from a study of blood T cell repertoires in COVID-19. The TCR sequence derives from a man between 45 and 60 years old with active COVID-19. Source material: peripheral blood. The gene calls are TRBV28 and TRBJ1-5; TRBD1 is a possible D gene (5 bases). CDR3 protein: CASSLGAGPQPQHF. Written as DNA, the CDR3 is TGTGCCAGCAGTTTAGGTGCAGGGCCTCAGCCCCAGCATTTT. Full variable domain (remainder filled in from reference TRBV28 and TRBJ1-5): DVKVTQSSRYLVKRTGEKVFLECVQDMDHENMFWYRQDPGLGLRLIYFSYDVKMKEKGDIPEGYSVSREKKERFSLILESASTNQTSMYLCASSLGAGPQPQHFGDGTRLSIL.